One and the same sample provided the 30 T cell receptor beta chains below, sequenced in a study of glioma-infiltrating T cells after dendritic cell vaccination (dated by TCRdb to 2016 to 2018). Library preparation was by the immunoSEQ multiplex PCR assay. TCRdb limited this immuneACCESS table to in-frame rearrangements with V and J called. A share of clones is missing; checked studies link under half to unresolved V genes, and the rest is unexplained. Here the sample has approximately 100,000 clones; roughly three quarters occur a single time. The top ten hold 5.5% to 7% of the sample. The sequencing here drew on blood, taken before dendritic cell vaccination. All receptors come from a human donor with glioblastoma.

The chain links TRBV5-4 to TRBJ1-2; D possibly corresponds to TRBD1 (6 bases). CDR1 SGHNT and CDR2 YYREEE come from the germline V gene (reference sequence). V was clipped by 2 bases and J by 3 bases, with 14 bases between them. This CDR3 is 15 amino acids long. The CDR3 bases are TGTGCCAGCAGCTTACCCACAGGGTCCTACTATGGCTACACCTTC. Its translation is CASSLPTGSYYGYTF.

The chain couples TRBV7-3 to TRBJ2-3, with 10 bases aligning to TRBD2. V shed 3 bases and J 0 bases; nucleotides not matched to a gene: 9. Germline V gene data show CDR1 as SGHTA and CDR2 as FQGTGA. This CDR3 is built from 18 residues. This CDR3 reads CASSFSGGNPSSTDTQYF. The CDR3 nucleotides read TGTGCCAGCAGCTTTAGCGGGGGGAACCCATCTAGCACAGATACGCAGTATTTT.

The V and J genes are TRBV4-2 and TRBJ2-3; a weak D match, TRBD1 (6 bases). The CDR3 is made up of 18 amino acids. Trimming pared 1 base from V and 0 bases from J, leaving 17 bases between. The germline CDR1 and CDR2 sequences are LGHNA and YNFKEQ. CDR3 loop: CASSQVFFWGLSTDTQYF. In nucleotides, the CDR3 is TGTGCCAGCAGCCAAGTGTTTTTTTGGGGGCTTAGCACAGATACGCAGTATTTT.

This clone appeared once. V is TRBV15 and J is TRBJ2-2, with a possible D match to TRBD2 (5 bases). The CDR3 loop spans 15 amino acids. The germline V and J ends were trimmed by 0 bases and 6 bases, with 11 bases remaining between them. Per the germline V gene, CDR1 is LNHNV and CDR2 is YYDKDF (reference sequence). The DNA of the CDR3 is TGTGCCACCAGCAGAGAGAGAGGGTATTCCGGGGAGCTGTTTTTT. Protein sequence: CATSRERGYSGELFF.

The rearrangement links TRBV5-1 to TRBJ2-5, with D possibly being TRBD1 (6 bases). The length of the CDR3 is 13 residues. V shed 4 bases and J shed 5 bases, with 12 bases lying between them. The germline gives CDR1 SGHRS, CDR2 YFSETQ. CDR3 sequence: CASSGGRGETQYF. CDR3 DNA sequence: TGCGCCAGCAGCGGAGGCAGGGGTGAGACCCAGTACTTC.

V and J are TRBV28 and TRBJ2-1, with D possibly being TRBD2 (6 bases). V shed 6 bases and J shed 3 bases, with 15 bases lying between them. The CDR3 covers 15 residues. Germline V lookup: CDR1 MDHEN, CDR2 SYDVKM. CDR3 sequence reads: CASRTPRGNYNEQFF. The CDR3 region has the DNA TGTGCCAGCAGGACGCCGCGGGGAAACTACAATGAGCAGTTCTTC.

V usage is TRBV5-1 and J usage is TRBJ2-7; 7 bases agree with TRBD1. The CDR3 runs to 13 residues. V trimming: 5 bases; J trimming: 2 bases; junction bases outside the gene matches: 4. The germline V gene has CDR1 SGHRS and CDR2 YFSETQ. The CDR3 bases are TGCGCCAGCAGTCGACAGGGTACCTACGAGCAGTACTTC. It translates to CASSRQGTYEQYF.

The CDR3 nucleotides are TGTGCCATCAGTGCGACAGGGGAAACCTATGGCTACACCTTC. It yields the protein CAISATGETYGYTF. V is TRBV10-3 and J is TRBJ1-2, with 8 bases aligning to TRBD1. J gave up 4 bases and V 4 bases, and 5 bases lay outside the gene matches. In germline, CDR1 is ENHRY, CDR2 SYGVKD. The CDR3 length is 14 residues.

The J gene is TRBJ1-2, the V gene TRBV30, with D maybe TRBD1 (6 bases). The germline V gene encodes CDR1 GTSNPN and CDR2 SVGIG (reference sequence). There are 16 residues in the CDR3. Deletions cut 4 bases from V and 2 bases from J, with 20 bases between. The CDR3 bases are TGTGCCTGGACCTGGGACAACAACCTCCAAAACTATGGCTACACCTTC. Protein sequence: CAWTWDNNLQNYGYTF.

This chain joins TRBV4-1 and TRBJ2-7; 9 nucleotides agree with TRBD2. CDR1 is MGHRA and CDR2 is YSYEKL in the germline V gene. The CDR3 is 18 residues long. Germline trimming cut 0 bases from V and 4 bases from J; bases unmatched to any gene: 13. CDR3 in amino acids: CASSQDENSGGYVYEQYF. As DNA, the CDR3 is TGCGCCAGCAGCCAAGATGAGAATAGCGGGGGTTACGTTTACGAGCAGTACTTC.

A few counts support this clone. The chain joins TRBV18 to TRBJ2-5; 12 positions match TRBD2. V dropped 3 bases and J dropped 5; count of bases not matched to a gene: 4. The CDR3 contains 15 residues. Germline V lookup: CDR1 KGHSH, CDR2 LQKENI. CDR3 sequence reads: CASSPVTSGSETQYF. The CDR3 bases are TGTGCCAGCTCACCGGTGACTAGCGGGAGCGAGACCCAGTACTTC.

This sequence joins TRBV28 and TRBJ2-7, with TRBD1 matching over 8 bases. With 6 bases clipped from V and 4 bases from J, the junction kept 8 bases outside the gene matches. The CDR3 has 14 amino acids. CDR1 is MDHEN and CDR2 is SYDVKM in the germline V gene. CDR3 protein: CASSPGQAFYEQYF. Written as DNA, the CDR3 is TGTGCCAGCAGCCCGGGACAGGCCTTTTACGAGCAGTACTTC. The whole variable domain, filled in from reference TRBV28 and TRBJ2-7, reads DVKVTQSSRYLVKRTGEKVFLECVQDMDHENMFWYRQDPGLGLRLIYFSYDVKMKEKGDIPEGYSVSREKKERFSLILESASTNQTSMYLCASSPGQAFYEQYFGPGTRLTVT.

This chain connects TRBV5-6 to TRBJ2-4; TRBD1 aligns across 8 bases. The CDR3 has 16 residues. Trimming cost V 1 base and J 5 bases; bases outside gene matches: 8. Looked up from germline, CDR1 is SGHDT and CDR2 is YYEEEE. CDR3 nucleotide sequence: TGTGCCAGCAGCTTGATCATTGGACAGGGCCAAAACATTCAGTACTTC. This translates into CASSLIIGQGQNIQYF.

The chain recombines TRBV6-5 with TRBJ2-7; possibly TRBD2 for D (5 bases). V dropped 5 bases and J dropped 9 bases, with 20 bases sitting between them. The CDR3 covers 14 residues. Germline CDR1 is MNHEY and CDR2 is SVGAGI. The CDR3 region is CASSAHSEGSGQYF. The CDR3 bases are TGTGCCAGCAGTGCCCACTCTGAGGGCTCGGGGCAGTACTTC.

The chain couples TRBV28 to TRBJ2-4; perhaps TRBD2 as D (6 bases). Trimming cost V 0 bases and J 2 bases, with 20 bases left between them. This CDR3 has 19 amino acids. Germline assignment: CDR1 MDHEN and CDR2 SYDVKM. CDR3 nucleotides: TGTGCCAGCAGTTTATGGGGAGGTGACGCCTCTGGGACCAAAAACATTCAGTACTTC. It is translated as CASSLWGGDASGTKNIQYF. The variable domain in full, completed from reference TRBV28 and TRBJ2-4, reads DVKVTQSSRYLVKRTGEKVFLECVQDMDHENMFWYRQDPGLGLRLIYFSYDVKMKEKGDIPEGYSVSREKKERFSLILESASTNQTSMYLCASSLWGGDASGTKNIQYFGAGTRLSVL.

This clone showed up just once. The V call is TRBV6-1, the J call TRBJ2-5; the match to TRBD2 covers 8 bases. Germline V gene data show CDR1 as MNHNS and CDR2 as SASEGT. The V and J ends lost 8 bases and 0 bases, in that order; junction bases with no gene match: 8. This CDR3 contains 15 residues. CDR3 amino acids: CASGFGGGYQETQYF. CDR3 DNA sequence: TGTGCCAGCGGATTTGGCGGGGGGTACCAAGAGACCCAGTACTTC.

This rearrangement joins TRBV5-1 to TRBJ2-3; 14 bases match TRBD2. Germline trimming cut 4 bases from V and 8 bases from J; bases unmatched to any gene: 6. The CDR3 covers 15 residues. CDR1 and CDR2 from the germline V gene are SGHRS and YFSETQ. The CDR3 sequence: CASSGLAGGGGTQYF. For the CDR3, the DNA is TGCGCCAGCAGCGGACTAGCGGGAGGCGGCGGTACGCAGTATTTT.

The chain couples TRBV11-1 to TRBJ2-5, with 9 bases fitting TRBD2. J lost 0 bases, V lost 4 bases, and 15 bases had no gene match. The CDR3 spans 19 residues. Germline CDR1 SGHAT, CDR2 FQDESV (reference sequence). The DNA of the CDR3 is TGTGCCAGCAGCTCCGCCCTCCCAATGAGCGGGGGGTACCAAGAGACCCAGTACTTC. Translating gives CASSSALPMSGGYQETQYF.

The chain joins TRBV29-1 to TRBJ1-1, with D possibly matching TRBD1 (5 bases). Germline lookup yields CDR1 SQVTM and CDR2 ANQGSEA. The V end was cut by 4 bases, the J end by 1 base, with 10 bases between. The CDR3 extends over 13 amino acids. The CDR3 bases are TGCAGCGTTGTGGGGCAGGCGAACACTGAAGCTTTCTTT. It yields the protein CSVVGQANTEAFF.

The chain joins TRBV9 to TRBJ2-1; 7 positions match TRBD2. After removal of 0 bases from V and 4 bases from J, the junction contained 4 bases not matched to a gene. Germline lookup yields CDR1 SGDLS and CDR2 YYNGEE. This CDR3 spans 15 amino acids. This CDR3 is CASSVVGGEYNEQFF. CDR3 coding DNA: TGTGCCAGCAGCGTAGTGGGGGGGGAGTACAATGAGCAGTTCTTC.

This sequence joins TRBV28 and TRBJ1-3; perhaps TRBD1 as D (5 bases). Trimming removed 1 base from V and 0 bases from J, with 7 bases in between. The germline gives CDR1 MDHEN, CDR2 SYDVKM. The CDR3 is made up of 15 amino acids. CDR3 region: CASSLSQDSGNTIYF. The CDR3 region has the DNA TGTGCCAGCAGTTTATCACAGGACTCTGGAAACACCATATATTTT.

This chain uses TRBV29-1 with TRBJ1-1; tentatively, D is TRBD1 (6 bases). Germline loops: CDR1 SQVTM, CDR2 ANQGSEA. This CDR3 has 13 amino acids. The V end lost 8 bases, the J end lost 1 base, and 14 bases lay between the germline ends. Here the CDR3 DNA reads TGCAGCACCTACAAGGGGGAGAACACTGAAGCTTTCTTT. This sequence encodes CSTYKGENTEAFF.

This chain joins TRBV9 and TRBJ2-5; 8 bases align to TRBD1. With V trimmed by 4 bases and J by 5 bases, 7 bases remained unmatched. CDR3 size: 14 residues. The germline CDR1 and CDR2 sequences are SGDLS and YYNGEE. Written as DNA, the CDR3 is TGTGCCAGCAGCCCAACAGGGGGTACTGAGACCCAGTACTTC. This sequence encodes CASSPTGGTETQYF.

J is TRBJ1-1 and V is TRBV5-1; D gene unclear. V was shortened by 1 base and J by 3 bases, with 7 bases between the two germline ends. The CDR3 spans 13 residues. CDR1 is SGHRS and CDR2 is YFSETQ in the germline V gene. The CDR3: CASSLRGDTEAFF. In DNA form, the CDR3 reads TGCGCCAGCAGCTTGCGCGGGGACACTGAAGCTTTCTTT.

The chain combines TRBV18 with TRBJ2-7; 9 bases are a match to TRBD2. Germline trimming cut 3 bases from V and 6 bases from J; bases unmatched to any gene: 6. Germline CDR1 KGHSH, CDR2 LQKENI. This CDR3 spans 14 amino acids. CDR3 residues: CASSPAGGPGEQYF. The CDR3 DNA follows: TGTGCCAGCTCACCCGCGGGGGGGCCTGGCGAGCAGTACTTC.

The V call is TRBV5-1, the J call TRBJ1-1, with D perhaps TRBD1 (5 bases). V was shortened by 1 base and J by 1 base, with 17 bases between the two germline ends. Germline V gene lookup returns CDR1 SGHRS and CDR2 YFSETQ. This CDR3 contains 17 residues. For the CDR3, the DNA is TGCGCCAGCAGCTTGACATTAGCCAGGGTGTGGAACACTGAAGCTTTCTTT. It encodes CASSLTLARVWNTEAFF.

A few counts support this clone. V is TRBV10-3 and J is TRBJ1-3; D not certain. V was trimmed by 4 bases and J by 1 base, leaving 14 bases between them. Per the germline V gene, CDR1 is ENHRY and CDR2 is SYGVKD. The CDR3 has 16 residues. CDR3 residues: CAISGGSATSGNTIYF. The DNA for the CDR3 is TGTGCCATCAGTGGCGGATCAGCGACGTCTGGAAACACCATATATTTT.

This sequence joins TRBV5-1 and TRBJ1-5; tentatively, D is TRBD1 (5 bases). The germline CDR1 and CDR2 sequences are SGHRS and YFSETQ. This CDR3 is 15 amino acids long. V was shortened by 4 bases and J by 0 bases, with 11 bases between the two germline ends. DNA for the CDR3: TGCGCCAGCAGCGAGACAGATTATAGCAATCAGCCCCAGCATTTT. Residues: CASSETDYSNQPQHF.

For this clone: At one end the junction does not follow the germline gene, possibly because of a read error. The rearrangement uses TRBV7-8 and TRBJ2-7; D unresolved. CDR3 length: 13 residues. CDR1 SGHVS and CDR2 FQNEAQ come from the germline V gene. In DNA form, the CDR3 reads TGTGCCAGCAGCCCCTCGACATCCTCCGAGCAGTACTTC. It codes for CASSPSTSSEQYF.

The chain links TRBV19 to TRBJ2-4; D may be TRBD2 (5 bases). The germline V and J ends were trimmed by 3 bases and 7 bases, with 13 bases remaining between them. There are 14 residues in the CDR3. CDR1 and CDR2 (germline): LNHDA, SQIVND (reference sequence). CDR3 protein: CASSIGNAANIQYF. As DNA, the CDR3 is TGTGCCAGTAGTATCGGGAACGCCGCTAACATTCAGTACTTC.